This T cell receptor (beta chain) was sequenced during a study of molecular identifiers for immune sequencing clone quantification. Broader study findings: Clones carrying above 20 RNA copies accounted for over 98% of effector molecules, under 1% in naive cells.

The germline V gene has CDR1 MNHEY and CDR2 SVGAGI. The CDR3 length is 15 residues. Between the trimmed V and J ends, which lost 0 bases and 0 bases, there was a span of 8 bases. This clonotype was found many times. Its antigen is not known. In TCRdb, the PCR reads were re-called with MiXCR into one record per CDR3 protein. This table holds roughly 40,000 distinct CDR3 sequences, 24% found once. This TCR was sampled from a human donor in good health. Some libraries in this study had Jurkat cell RNA spiked in. V gene TRBV6-5 combines with J gene TRBJ1-1, with D unclear. The sequenced material came from naive CD8+ T cells from blood, with Jurkat cell RNA spiked in. Specified subset: FACS-sorted CD8+CD4-CCR7+CD45RA+ naive T cells. The CDR3 DNA is TGTGCCAGCAGTTACTCCGCACTAATGAACACTGAAGCTTTCTTT. This translates into CASSYSALMNTEAFF.